These 5 T cell receptor beta chains originate from one sample sequenced in a study of shared clonotypes between healthy human individuals (dated by TCRdb to 2018 to 2020). Libraries were constructed by the immunoSEQ multiplex PCR assay. The immuneACCESS repertoire file appears here via TCRdb, limited to in-frame rearrangements. These files lack a portion of the clones; in checked studies, under half of the deficit traces to unresolved V genes, and the cause of the others is not known. The sample table contains about 2.3 million clones; only one count was recorded for 92% of them. The ten biggest clones cover 0.37% of the sample. The sequenced sample was naive CD4+ T cells from PBMCs. Sample cell subset or site, as interpreted from the label and publication: CD45RA+ positively selected. These receptors were taken from a man aged 18 to 35 in good health. Some clones in this sample may be carry-over from other donors' samples.

The rearrangement joins TRBV5-1 to TRBJ2-7, with D perhaps TRBD1 (9 bases). The germline V gene encodes CDR1 SGHRS and CDR2 YFSETQ. Trimming pared 3 bases from V and 5 bases from J, leaving 15 bases between. The CDR3 extends over 14 amino acids. DNA for the CDR3: TGCGCCAGCAGCTCGGGGGGGACAGGGAACGAGCAGTACTTC. It codes for CASSSGGTGNEQYF.

The chain carries TRBV10-2 and TRBJ2-7; D is undetermined. This CDR3 region has 13 residues. V was trimmed by 3 bases and J by 3 bases, leaving 9 bases between them. CDR1 is WSHSY and CDR2 is SAAADI in the germline V gene. CDR3 nucleotide sequence: TGCGCCAGCAGTGACCCAGCGTACTACGAGCAGTACTTC. This gives the protein CASSDPAYYEQYF.

The chain combines TRBV5-4 with TRBJ1-2, with D perhaps matching TRBD1 (5 bases). This CDR3 contains 14 residues. Germline CDR1 is SGHNT and CDR2 is YYREEE (reference sequence). The V end was cut by 1 base, the J end by 4 bases, with 11 bases between. The CDR3 sequence: CASSLQDRPYGYTF. DNA for the CDR3: TGTGCCAGCAGCTTGCAAGACAGACCCTATGGCTACACCTTC.

Written as DNA, the CDR3 is TGTGCCAGCAGCCAAACACTAGCGGGAGTCAATGAGCAGTTCTTC. This translates into CASSQTLAGVNEQFF. This rearrangement joins TRBV7-3 to TRBJ2-1; 11 bases map to TRBD2. Germline values: CDR1 SGHTA, CDR2 FQGTGA. V dropped 5 bases and J dropped 6; count of bases not matched to a gene: 6. The CDR3 runs to 15 residues.

V and J are TRBV9 and TRBJ1-4; 7 bases map to TRBD1. V lost 2 bases, J lost 8 bases, and 12 bases stayed unmatched. The CDR3 length is 16 residues. Per germline, CDR1 SGDLS and CDR2 YYNGEE. CDR3 DNA: TGTGCCAGCAGCGTTGGCGGGGACAGAAGAGTGGAAAAACTGTTTTTT. Its translation is CASSVGGDRRVEKLFF.